One and the same sample provided the 25 T cell receptor beta chains below, sequenced in a study of shared clonotypes between healthy human individuals. Repertoires were generated with immunoSEQ multiplex PCR, while TCRdb's copy carries only in-frame clones and drops some. Here the sample spans roughly 2,300,000 clones, 80% to 95% being singletons. The sample consisted of naive CD4+ T cells from PBMCs. Subset noted: CD45RA+ positively selected. These receptors were taken from a man aged 18 to 30 in good health. Some clones in this sample may be carry-over from other donors' samples.

This clone was found once. The chain carries TRBV28 and TRBJ1-4; D is perhaps TRBD1 (5 bases). This CDR3 region has 15 residues. The germline V gene has CDR1 MDHEN and CDR2 SYDVKM. The germline V and J ends were trimmed by 7 bases and 0 bases, with 12 bases remaining between them. The chain's CDR3 is CASTKRGTTNEKLFF. DNA for the CDR3: TGTGCCAGCACCAAACGGGGGACAACTAATGAAAAACTGTTTTTT.

Regarding this clone: The sample carries other DNA sequences with the same CDR3. The rearrangement uses TRBV2 and TRBJ2-5; D ambiguous. The CDR3 loop spans 11 amino acids. Trimming took 6 bases from V and 3 from J, leaving 5 bases between them. Looked up from germline, CDR1 is SNHLY and CDR2 is FYNNEI. The chain's CDR3 is CASSREETQYF. In nucleotides, the CDR3 is TGTGCCAGCAGCAGAGAAGAGACCCAGTACTTC.

The gene calls are TRBV20-1 and TRBJ2-7; no firm D call. V lost 3 bases and J 3 bases, leaving 6 bases between the germline ends. Germline CDR1 reads DFQATT; CDR2 reads SNEGSKA (reference sequence). The CDR3 sequence is 11 residues long. The CDR3 DNA reads TGCAGTGCTAGTTACGTCTACGAGCAGTACTTC. Its translation: CSASYVYEQYF.

V gene TRBV28 combines with J gene TRBJ1-2; 8 positions agree with TRBD1. The CDR3 loop spans 15 amino acids. Germline V CDR1 and CDR2: MDHEN, SYDVKM. After removal of 1 base from V and 8 bases from J, the junction contained 9 bases not matched to a gene. The CDR3 DNA is TGTGCCAGCAGTTTATTACACGGACAGGGAGGAGGCTACACCTTC. Residues: CASSLLHGQGGGYTF.

The rearrangement uses TRBV12-1 and TRBJ2-4; TRBD1 was called by the table and not checked on the DNA. TRBV12-1 is marked as a pseudogene. The CDR3 contains 16 residues. The DNA for the CDR3 is TGTGCCAGCAGCTCGACAGCAGCTCTGGCCAAAAACATTCAGTACTTC. The encoded protein is CASSSTAALAKNIQYF.

This chain uses TRBV9 with TRBJ2-1; D is unresolved. This CDR3 comprises 17 residues. Trimming stripped 4 bases from V and 0 bases from J, with 17 bases between. Germline V gene sequence: CDR1 SGDLS, CDR2 YYNGEE. In DNA form, the CDR3 reads TGTGCCAGCAGCCCACACCCGGGTAGCAACTCCTACAATGAGCAGTTCTTC. Its protein product is CASSPHPGSNSYNEQFF.

In its sample, this clone was seen a few times. The chain employs TRBV5-1 and TRBJ1-1; 7 positions agree with TRBD1. The V segment lost 4 bases and the J segment 7 bases; nucleotides outside the gene matches: 7. The CDR3 length is 13 residues. The germline V gene has CDR1 SGHRS and CDR2 YFSETQ. The CDR3 coding sequence is TGCGCCAGCAGCCCCGGACAGGTTCTTGAAGCTTTCTTT. Protein product: CASSPGQVLEAFF.

The chain links TRBV2 to TRBJ2-1; D ambiguous. V shed 3 bases and J shed 10 bases, with 10 bases lying between them. Germline values: CDR1 SNHLY, CDR2 FYNNEI. This CDR3 has 12 residues. In DNA, the CDR3 is TGTGCCAGCAGTGATTTTATTAGGGAGCAGTTCTTC. Translated, it gives CASSDFIREQFF.

The genes are TRBV2 and TRBJ2-1; 10 bases match TRBD2. After removal of 3 bases from V and 10 bases from J, the junction contained 6 bases not matched to a gene. Germline V lookup: CDR1 SNHLY, CDR2 FYNNEI. This CDR3 has 14 residues. This CDR3 is CASSDLAGAVEQFF. The CDR3 nucleotides read TGTGCCAGCAGTGACCTAGCGGGAGCGGTAGAGCAGTTCTTC. The complete variable domain, with remaining parts taken from reference TRBV2 and TRBJ2-1, reads EPEVTQTPSHQVTQMGQEVILRCVPISNHLYFYWYRQILGQKVEFLVSFYNNEISEKSEIFDDQFSVERPDGSNFTLKIRSTKLEDSAMYFCASSDLAGAVEQFFGPGTRLTVL.

The chain has TRBV5-4 and TRBJ2-2; D is unresolved. The CDR3 runs to 13 residues. Trimming shortened V by 1 base and J by 6 bases, and 7 bases separated the two germline ends. In germline, CDR1 is SGHNT, CDR2 YYREEE (reference sequence). DNA for the CDR3: TGTGCCAGCAGCTTGTACGGATCCGGGGAGCTGTTTTTT. Its translation is CASSLYGSGELFF.

For the CDR3, the DNA is TGTGCCAGCAGTGTTCCCGGGACAGGGAGGTATGGCTACACCTTC. Its translation is CASSVPGTGRYGYTF. The chain combines TRBV28 with TRBJ1-2; 9 bases line up with TRBD1. The germline V gene has CDR1 MDHEN and CDR2 SYDVKM. CDR3 size: 15 residues. After removal of 5 bases from V and 5 bases from J, the junction contained 9 bases not matched to a gene.

This clone was observed a few times. Other nucleotide sequences in the sample specify the same CDR3. This sequence joins TRBV6-5 and TRBJ2-7, with a weak D call TRBD1 (5 bases). This CDR3 comprises 11 residues. Trimming cost V 2 bases and J 6 bases, with 5 bases left between them. The germline V gene encodes CDR1 MNHEY and CDR2 SVGAGI. CDR3 loop: CASSYRGEQYF. Written as DNA, the CDR3 is TGTGCCAGCAGTTACAGGGGCGAGCAGTACTTC.

The J gene is TRBJ1-5, the V gene TRBV7-6; 7 bases are shared with TRBD1. Trimming removed 0 bases from V and 6 bases from J; junction bases left unmatched: 2. Germline V gene sequence: CDR1 SGHVS, CDR2 FNYEAQ. This CDR3 is 14 amino acids long. The DNA of the CDR3 is TGTGCCAGCAGCTTAGCGGGGACAGCTCAGCCCCAGCATTTT. Amino acid sequence: CASSLAGTAQPQHF.

The chain combines TRBV28 with TRBJ1-3; no firm D call. The germline CDR1 and CDR2 sequences are MDHEN and SYDVKM. CDR3 length equals 15 residues. Deletions cut 6 bases from V and 0 bases from J, with 12 bases between. CDR3 sequence reads: CASSGQPFSGNTIYF. The DNA for the CDR3 is TGTGCCAGCAGCGGGCAGCCCTTCTCTGGAAACACCATATATTTT.

This clone was found once. The gene calls are TRBV9 and TRBJ1-1; 9 bases are a match to TRBD1. After removal of 3 bases from V and 4 bases from J, the junction contained 10 bases not matched to a gene. The CDR3 contains 16 residues. From germline, CDR1 is SGDLS and CDR2 YYNGEE. The CDR3 region is CASSAGLGQGTTEAFF. Here the CDR3 DNA reads TGTGCCAGCAGCGCCGGGTTAGGACAGGGGACCACTGAAGCTTTCTTT.

The genes are TRBV5-4 and TRBJ2-5; 10 bases are a match to TRBD2. Germline values: CDR1 SGHNT, CDR2 YYREEE (reference sequence). After removal of 3 bases from V and 7 bases from J, the junction contained 6 bases not matched to a gene. This CDR3 comprises 14 residues. CDR3 DNA sequence: TGTGCCAGCAGCTCTAAGACTAGCGGGTGGACCCAGTACTTC. It codes for CASSSKTSGWTQYF.

This clone was seen only once. This chain connects TRBV6-5 to TRBJ2-7; 9 bases map to TRBD1. This CDR3 is built from 14 residues. The germline V gene encodes CDR1 MNHEY and CDR2 SVGAGI. With V trimmed by 7 bases and J by 6 bases, 10 bases remained unmatched. DNA of the CDR3: TGTGCCAGCACAGCCCCCGGGACAGGGCTCGAGCAGTACTTC. This sequence encodes CASTAPGTGLEQYF.

This chain links TRBV4-1 with TRBJ1-2; 8 positions match TRBD1. This CDR3 is built from 19 residues. Germline CDR1 and CDR2: MGHRA and YSYEKL. The J segment lost 5 bases and the V segment lost 3 bases, leaving 20 bases of the junction unmatched. CDR3 region: CASSQLLFPGQGDEYGYTF. Written as DNA, the CDR3 is TGCGCCAGCAGCCAGCTCCTCTTCCCTGGACAGGGTGATGAGTATGGCTACACCTTC.

This chain uses TRBV7-7 with TRBJ2-5, with TRBD2 identical over 11 bases. With 3 bases clipped from V and 6 bases from J, the junction kept 21 bases outside the gene matches. The germline gives CDR1 SSHAT, CDR2 FNYEAQ (reference sequence). This CDR3 is 20 amino acids long. CDR3 bases: TGTGCCAGCAGCTTCCGGGCCTCGGTAGCGGGAGGGCCCGAGGGGCAGACCCAGTACTTC. Translation gives CASSFRASVAGGPEGQTQYF.

The V gene is TRBV27, the J gene TRBJ2-1, with D perhaps being TRBD1 or TRBD2 (5 bases each). CDR3 size: 13 residues. Germline V gene data show CDR1 as MNHEY and CDR2 as SMNVEV (reference sequence). V was pared by 3 bases and J by 11 bases, with 14 bases between. CDR3 residues: CASSLGTAYQQFF. The DNA of the CDR3 is TGTGCCAGCAGTTTGGGGACCGCGTATCAGCAGTTCTTC.

This chain uses TRBV6-1 with TRBJ1-6; D gene uncertain. V was shortened by 6 bases and J by 8 bases, with 8 bases between the two germline ends. The length of the CDR3 is 12 residues. Germline V gives CDR1 MNHNS, CDR2 SASEGT. The CDR3 region is CASSSRDSPLHF. Here the CDR3 DNA reads TGTGCCAGCAGCAGCAGAGATTCACCCCTCCACTTT.

J is TRBJ1-5 and V is TRBV7-2; no clear D gene. CDR1 and CDR2 from the germline V gene are SGHTA and FQGNSA. There are 13 residues in the CDR3. The V end was cut by 5 bases, the J end by 9 bases, with 14 bases between. The CDR3 here is CASSLAPGMPQHF. In DNA form, the CDR3 reads TGTGCCAGCAGCCTCGCCCCCGGGATGCCCCAGCATTTT.

As to this clone: Additional DNA sequences in this sample encode the identical CDR3. This CDR3 reads CASSVLGTGELFF. CDR3 nucleotides: TGTGCCAGCAGCGTACTGGGAACCGGGGAGCTGTTTTTT. V usage is TRBV9 and J usage is TRBJ2-2; D call uncertain. CDR1 is SGDLS and CDR2 is YYNGEE in the germline V gene. V dropped 1 base and J dropped 5 bases, with 6 bases sitting between them. The CDR3 is 13 residues long.

This chain links TRBV10-1 with TRBJ1-1; possible D gene TRBD1, 6 bases. Trimming stripped 5 bases from V and 3 bases from J, with 13 bases between. This CDR3 spans 14 amino acids. Germline CDR1 and CDR2: WNHNN and SYGVQD (reference sequence). Here the CDR3 reads CASSKTGWDTEAFF. For the CDR3, the DNA is TGCGCCAGCAGTAAGACAGGTTGGGACACTGAAGCTTTCTTT.

This chain connects TRBV5-4 to TRBJ2-5; 14 bases fit TRBD2. Germline lookup yields CDR1 SGHNT and CDR2 YYREEE (reference sequence). The junction had 8 bases not matched to a gene; V was cut back by 2 bases and J by 5 bases. CDR3 length equals 17 residues. CDR3 DNA: TGTGCCAGCAGCTTTGGCCGACTAGCGGGAGGGCGGGAGACCCAGTACTTC. Translated: CASSFGRLAGGRETQYF.